This TCR beta chain was identified during a study of beta chain features in type 1 diabetes. Overall study: Age and gender were similar between patients and healthy donors, as were cell yields. The examined sorted cells totaled over 85,000,000 across samples. Study results and caveats: In comparison with healthy donors, patients had naive, central memory and Treg TCRB repertoires that appeared more similar. Moderate yet significant TCRB CDR3 shortening was seen in Type 1 diabetes patients in all four CD4+ subsets.

Deletions cut 4 bases from V and 0 bases from J, with 15 bases between. In germline, CDR1 is SGDLS, CDR2 YYNGEE. CDR3 length: 16 residues. Sequencing targeted expressed TCRB transcripts, as all isolated RNA had been reverse transcribed. Clones were read by immunoSEQ multiplex PCR, and TCRdb kept only the in-frame ones, dropping some. The table has roughly 340,000 clones, about 12% seen once. Over 95% purity was reached by all sorted populations. Concerning this clone itself: The antigen is undetermined.

The sample taken for sequencing was naive CD4+ T cells from blood. This chain connects TRBV9 to TRBJ2-3; a weak D match, TRBD2 (5 bases). The clonotype originates from a woman aged 18-29 years with type 1 diabetes. The DNA of the CDR3 is TGTGCCAGCAGCCCGAGGGTGGGCGGTAGCACAGATACGCAGTATTTT. It yields the protein CASSPRVGGSTDTQYF.